This TCR beta chain stems from a study of T-cell reconstitution after alpha-beta-depleted transplantation in children. The TCRbeta library was prepared with unique molecular identifiers. TCRdb itself ran the PCR reads through MiXCR, one entry per CDR3 protein. The sample consists of around 420,000 distinct CDR3 sequences, roughly 17% of them appearing once. Losses at the gene ends were 1 base for V and 5 bases for J; bases not matched to a gene: 4. CDR1 is LGHDT, CDR2 YNNKEL, per germline (reference sequence). The CDR3 spans 15 residues. Findings and caveats of the study: TCRbeta diversity was high at day 60 in some patients (a result of surviving recipient T cells and thymic progenitors). Roughly two months post-transplant, alpha-beta T cells reportedly originated from several hundred graft clones that had expanded.

As regards this clonotype: Its antigen is unidentified.

The gene calls are TRBV3-1 and TRBJ1-2, with 10 bases aligning to TRBD1. Sample: PBMCs, mostly from graft donor cells, taken 360 days after TCRalphabeta/CD19-depleted stem cell transplant. The source of this sequence is a boy under two years old who had a stem cell transplant for Wiskott-Aldrich syndrome, so the T cells may come from the graft donor. CDR3 sequence reads: CASSQGDRGWYGYTF. In nucleotides, the CDR3 is TGTGCCAGCAGCCAAGGGGACAGGGGCTGGTATGGCTACACCTTC.